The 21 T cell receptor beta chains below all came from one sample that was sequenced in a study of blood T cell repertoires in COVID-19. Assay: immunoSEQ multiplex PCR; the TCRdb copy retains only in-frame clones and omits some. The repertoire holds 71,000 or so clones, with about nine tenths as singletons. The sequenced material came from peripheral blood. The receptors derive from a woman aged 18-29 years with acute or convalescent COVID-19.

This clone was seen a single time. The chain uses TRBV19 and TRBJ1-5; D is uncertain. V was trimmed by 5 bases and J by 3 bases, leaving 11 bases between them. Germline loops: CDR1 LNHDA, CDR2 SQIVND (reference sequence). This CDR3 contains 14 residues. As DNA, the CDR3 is TGTGCCAGTAGTCCCCAGGTGAACAATCAGCCCCAGCATTTT. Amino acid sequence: CASSPQVNNQPQHF.

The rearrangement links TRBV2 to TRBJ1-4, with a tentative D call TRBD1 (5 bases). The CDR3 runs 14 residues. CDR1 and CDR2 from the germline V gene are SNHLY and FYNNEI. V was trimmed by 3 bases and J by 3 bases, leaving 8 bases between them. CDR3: CASSEGGSNEKLFF. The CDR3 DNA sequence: TGTGCCAGCAGTGAGGGGGGATCTAATGAAAAACTGTTTTTT.

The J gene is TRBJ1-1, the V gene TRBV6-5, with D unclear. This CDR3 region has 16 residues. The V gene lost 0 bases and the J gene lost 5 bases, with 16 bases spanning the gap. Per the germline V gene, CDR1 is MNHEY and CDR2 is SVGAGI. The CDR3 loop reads CASSYSMLDPETEAFF. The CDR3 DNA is TGTGCCAGCAGTTACTCGATGCTTGATCCGGAGACTGAAGCTTTCTTT.

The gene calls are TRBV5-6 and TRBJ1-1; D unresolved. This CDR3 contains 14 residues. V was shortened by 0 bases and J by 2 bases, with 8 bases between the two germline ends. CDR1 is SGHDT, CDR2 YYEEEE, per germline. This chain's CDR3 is CASSLAGRNTEAFF. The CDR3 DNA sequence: TGTGCCAGCAGCTTGGCCGGTAGAAACACTGAAGCTTTCTTT.

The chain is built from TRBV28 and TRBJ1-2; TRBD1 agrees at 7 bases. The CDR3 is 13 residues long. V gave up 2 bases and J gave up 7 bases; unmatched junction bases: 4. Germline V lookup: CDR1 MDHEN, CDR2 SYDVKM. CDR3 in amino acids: CASSLTSGGGYTF. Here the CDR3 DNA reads TGTGCCAGCAGTTTAACGTCAGGGGGTGGCTACACCTTC.

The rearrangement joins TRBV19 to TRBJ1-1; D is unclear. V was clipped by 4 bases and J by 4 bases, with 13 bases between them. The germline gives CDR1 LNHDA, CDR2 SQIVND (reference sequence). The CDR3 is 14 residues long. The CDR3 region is CASSRVNRGTEAFF. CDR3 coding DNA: TGTGCCAGTAGTAGGGTCAACCGGGGCACTGAAGCTTTCTTT.

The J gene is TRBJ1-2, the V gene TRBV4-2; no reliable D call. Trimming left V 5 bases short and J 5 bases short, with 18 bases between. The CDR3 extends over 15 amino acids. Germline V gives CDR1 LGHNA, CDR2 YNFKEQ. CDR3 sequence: CASSSGSVQIYGYTF. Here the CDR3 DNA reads TGTGCCAGCAGCTCGGGGTCAGTCCAGATTTATGGCTACACCTTC.

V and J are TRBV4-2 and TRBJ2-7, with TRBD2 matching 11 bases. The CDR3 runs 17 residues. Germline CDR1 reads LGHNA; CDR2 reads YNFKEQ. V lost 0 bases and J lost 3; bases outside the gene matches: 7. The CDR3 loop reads CASSQDPVAGGGYEQYF. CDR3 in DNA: TGTGCCAGCAGCCAAGATCCCGTAGCGGGAGGGGGCTACGAGCAGTACTTC.

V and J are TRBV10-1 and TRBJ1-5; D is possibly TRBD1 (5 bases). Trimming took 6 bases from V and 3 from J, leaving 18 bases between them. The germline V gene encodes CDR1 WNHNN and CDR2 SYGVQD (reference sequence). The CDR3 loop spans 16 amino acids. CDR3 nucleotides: TGCGCCAGCAGAAATCCACGAGGGGAGGTCAATCAGCCCCAGCATTTT. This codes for CASRNPRGEVNQPQHF.

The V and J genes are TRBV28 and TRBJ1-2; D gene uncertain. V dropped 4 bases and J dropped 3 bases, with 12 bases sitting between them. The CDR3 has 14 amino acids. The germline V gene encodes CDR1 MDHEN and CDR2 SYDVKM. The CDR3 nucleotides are TGTGCCAGCAGTTCCTACGTAGAGTACTATGGCTACACCTTC. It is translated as CASSSYVEYYGYTF.

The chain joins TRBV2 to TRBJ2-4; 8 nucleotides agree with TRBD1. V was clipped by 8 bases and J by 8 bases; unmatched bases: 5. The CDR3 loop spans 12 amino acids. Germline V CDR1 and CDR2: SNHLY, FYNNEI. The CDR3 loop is CASGQGWDIQYF. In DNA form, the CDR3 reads TGTGCCAGCGGACAGGGTTGGGACATTCAGTACTTC. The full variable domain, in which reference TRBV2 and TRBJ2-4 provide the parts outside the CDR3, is EPEVTQTPSHQVTQMGQEVILRCVPISNHLYFYWYRQILGQKVEFLVSFYNNEISEKSEIFDDQFSVERPDGSNFTLKIRSTKLEDSAMYFCASGQGWDIQYFGAGTRLSVL.

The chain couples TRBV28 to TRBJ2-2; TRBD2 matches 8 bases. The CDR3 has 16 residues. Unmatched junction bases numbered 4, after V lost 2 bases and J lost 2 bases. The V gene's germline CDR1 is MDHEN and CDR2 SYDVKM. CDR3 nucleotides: TGTGCCAGCAGTTTAGTGCGGGGGGATAACACCGGGGAGCTGTTTTTT. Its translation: CASSLVRGDNTGELFF.

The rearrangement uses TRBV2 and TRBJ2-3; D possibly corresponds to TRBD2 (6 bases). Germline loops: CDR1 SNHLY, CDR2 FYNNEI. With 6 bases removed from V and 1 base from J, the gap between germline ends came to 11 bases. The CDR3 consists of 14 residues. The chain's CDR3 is CASRKERGTDTQYF. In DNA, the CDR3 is TGTGCCAGCAGAAAGGAGCGGGGCACAGATACGCAGTATTTT.

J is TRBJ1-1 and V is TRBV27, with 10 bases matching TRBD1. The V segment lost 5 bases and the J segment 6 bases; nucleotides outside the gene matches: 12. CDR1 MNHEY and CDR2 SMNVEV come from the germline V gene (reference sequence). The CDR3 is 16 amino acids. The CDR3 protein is CASSQARDRGFAEAFF. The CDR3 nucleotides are TGTGCCAGCAGTCAAGCGCGGGACAGGGGTTTCGCTGAAGCTTTCTTT.

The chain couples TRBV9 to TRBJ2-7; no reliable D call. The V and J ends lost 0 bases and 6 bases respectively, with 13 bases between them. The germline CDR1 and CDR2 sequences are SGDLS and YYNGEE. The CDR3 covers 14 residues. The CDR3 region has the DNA TGTGCCAGCAGCGTAGGTGCCAAGTCGGGCGAGCAGTACTTC. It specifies CASSVGAKSGEQYF.

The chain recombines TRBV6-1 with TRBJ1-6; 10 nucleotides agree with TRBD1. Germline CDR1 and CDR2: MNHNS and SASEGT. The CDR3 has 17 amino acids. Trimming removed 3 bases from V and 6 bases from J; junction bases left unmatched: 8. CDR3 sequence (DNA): TGTGCCAGCAGTGACCGACAGGGGGCGAGGGGTAATTCACCCCTCCACTTT. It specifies CASSDRQGARGNSPLHF.

CDR3 region: CSVENRPFTEAFF. The CDR3 DNA follows: TGCAGCGTTGAAAACAGGCCTTTCACTGAAGCTTTCTTT. The chain employs TRBV29-1 and TRBJ1-1; D is perhaps TRBD1 (5 bases). The length of the CDR3 is 13 residues. The V and J ends lost 2 bases and 4 bases respectively, with 11 bases between them. The germline V gene has CDR1 SQVTM and CDR2 ANQGSEA.

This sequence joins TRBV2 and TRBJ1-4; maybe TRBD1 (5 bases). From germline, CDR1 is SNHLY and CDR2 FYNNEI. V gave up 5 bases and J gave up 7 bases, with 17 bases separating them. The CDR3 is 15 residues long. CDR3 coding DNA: TGTGCCAGCAGTTTCTCAGTAGGGGTGACTGAAAAACTGTTTTTT. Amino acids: CASSFSVGVTEKLFF.

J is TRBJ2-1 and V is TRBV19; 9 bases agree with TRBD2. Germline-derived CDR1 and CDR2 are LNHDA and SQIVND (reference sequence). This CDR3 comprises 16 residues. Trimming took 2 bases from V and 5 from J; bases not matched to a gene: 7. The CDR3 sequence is CASSIRRGGPDNEQFF. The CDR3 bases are TGTGCCAGTAGTATAAGGCGGGGGGGCCCGGACAATGAGCAGTTCTTC. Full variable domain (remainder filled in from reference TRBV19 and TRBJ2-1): DGGITQSPKYLFRKEGQNVTLSCEQNLNHDAMYWYRQDPGQGLRLIYYSQIVNDFQKGDIAEGYSVSREKKESFPLTVTSAQKNPTAFYLCASSIRRGGPDNEQFFGPGTRLTVL.

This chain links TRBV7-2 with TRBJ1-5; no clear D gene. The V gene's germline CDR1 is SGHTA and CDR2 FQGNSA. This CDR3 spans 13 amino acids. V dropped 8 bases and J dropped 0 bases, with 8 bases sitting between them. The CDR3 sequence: CASAGDSNQPQHF. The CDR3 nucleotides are TGTGCCAGCGCGGGAGATAGCAATCAGCCCCAGCATTTT.

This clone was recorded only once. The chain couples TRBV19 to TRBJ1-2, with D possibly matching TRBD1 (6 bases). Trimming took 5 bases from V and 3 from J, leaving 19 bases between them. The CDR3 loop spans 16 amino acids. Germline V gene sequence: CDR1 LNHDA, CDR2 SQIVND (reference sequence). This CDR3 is CASSETGRYVHYGYTF. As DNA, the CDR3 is TGTGCCAGTAGTGAAACAGGGCGCTACGTCCACTATGGCTACACCTTC.